These 7 T cell receptor beta chains came from one sample sequenced in a study of control samples from healthy donors and cancer patients. Only in-frame clones appear in the TCRdb table, and some are missing; sequencing was by immunoSEQ multiplex PCR. The sample contains 95,000 to 150,000 clones, roughly 92% of which appear only once. Sequenced input: blood. The receptors shown here come from a woman between 18 and 29 years old in good health.

The chain is built from TRBV6-5 and TRBJ1-2, with a possible D match to TRBD1 (5 bases). V gave up 0 bases and J gave up 6 bases, with 11 bases separating them. CDR1 MNHEY and CDR2 SVGAGI come from the germline V gene. CDR3 length: 14 amino acids. The CDR3, as DNA: TGTGCCAGCAGTTACTCGCAGGGCACGCATGGCTACACCTTC. It codes for CASSYSQGTHGYTF.

The chain carries TRBV27 and TRBJ2-7, with a weak D call TRBD1 (5 bases). With 4 bases removed from V and 5 bases from J, the gap between germline ends came to 12 bases. Germline assignment: CDR1 MNHEY and CDR2 SMNVEV (reference sequence). CDR3 size: 13 residues. The CDR3 region is CASSSSGSDEQYF. CDR3 DNA sequence: TGTGCCAGCAGTTCCTCAGGGTCCGACGAGCAGTACTTC.

This chain connects TRBV5-5 to TRBJ1-1; D remains ambiguous. This CDR3 has 15 amino acids. With 0 bases removed from V and 0 bases from J, the gap between germline ends came to 9 bases. CDR1 and CDR2 (germline): SGHKS, YYEKEE (reference sequence). In DNA form, the CDR3 reads TGTGCCAGCAGCTTGGAGGGCAGGCTGAACACTGAAGCTTTCTTT. It codes for CASSLEGRLNTEAFF.

The V call is TRBV27, the J call TRBJ2-4; D uncertain. CDR1 is MNHEY, CDR2 SMNVEV, per germline (reference sequence). V lost 3 bases, J lost 7 bases, and 10 bases lay in between. The CDR3 spans 13 residues. CDR3 sequence reads: CASSLSLGNIQYF. The CDR3 nucleotides are TGTGCCAGCAGTTTGTCACTTGGGAACATTCAGTACTTC.

CDR3 nucleotides: TGTGCCAGCAGCTTAGATCACAGGACGGGGCGCATAACAGATACGCAGTATTTT. It yields the protein CASSLDHRTGRITDTQYF. The rearrangement joins TRBV11-2 to TRBJ2-3; the D gene could be TRBD1 or TRBD2 (5 bases each). The CDR3 contains 18 residues. V was pared by 0 bases and J by 3 bases, with 19 bases between. Germline CDR1 and CDR2: SGHAT and FQNNGV.

This chain connects TRBV14 to TRBJ2-1; TRBD1 matches 9 bases. The CDR3 is 16 residues long. Germline V CDR1 and CDR2: SGHDN, FVKESK. V lost 5 bases to trimming and J lost 2 bases; unmatched junction nucleotides: 7. CDR3 sequence: CASSFRRQGAYNEQFF. CDR3 DNA sequence: TGTGCCAGCAGCTTCCGAAGACAGGGGGCCTACAATGAGCAGTTCTTC.

The V call is TRBV18, the J call TRBJ2-7, with D tentatively TRBD1 (5 bases). The V and J ends lost 2 bases and 0 bases respectively, with 14 bases between them. The germline gives CDR1 KGHSH, CDR2 LQKENI. The CDR3 totals 16 residues. The CDR3 DNA reads as TGTGCCAGCTCACCAGACGTCTCAGGGCACTCCTACGAGCAGTACTTC. Translation gives CASSPDVSGHSYEQYF.